Listed here are 22 T cell receptor beta chains from one sample, sequenced in a study of CD8 T cells in Susac syndrome. Random hexamers primed reverse transcription of roughly 0.5 to 1 ug RNA. TCRdb re-analysed the immunoSEQ multiplex PCR reads in MiXCR, keeping a single row per CDR3 protein. The sample includes 180,000 or so distinct CDR3 sequences, around 96% of them seen just once. Sequencing was carried out using CD4+ T cells from PBMCs. The receptors originated from a human donor in good health.

This clonotype was observed a single time. The chain carries TRBV10-3 and TRBJ1-2; weak D call: TRBD1 (6 bases). This CDR3 has 13 amino acids. Trimming pared 0 bases from V and 8 bases from J, leaving 10 bases between. CDR1 is ENHRY, CDR2 SYGVKD, per germline. CDR3 nucleotide sequence: TGTGCCATCAGTGAGTCACAGGGAGCGGGCTACACCTTC. Residues: CAISESQGAGYTF.

This chain links TRBV4-3 with TRBJ2-7; TRBD1 is a possible D gene (5 bases). V lost 2 bases and J 4 bases, leaving 12 bases between the germline ends. The CDR3 runs to 14 residues. The germline CDR1 and CDR2 sequences are LGHNA and YSLEER. Written as DNA, the CDR3 is TGCGCCAGCAGCCAAACCACAGGTATTTACGAGCAGTACTTC. Encoded protein: CASSQTTGIYEQYF.

The rearrangement links TRBV7-2 to TRBJ2-7; 9 nucleotides match TRBD1. This CDR3 has 14 residues. Germline V gene lookup returns CDR1 SGHTA and CDR2 FQGNSA. With 7 bases clipped from V and 0 bases from J, the junction kept 4 bases outside the gene matches. The CDR3 DNA reads TGTGCCAGCAAGGACAGGGGCGGCTCCTACGAGCAGTACTTC. It is translated as CASKDRGGSYEQYF.

The gene calls are TRBV24-1 and TRBJ2-1; D remains ambiguous. The CDR3 is made up of 15 amino acids. Trimming took 4 bases from V and 7 from J, leaving 16 bases between them. The V gene's germline CDR1 is KGHDR and CDR2 SFDVKD. CDR3 sequence: CATSDPEAAYNEQFF. The CDR3 DNA is TGTGCCACCAGTGACCCCGAGGCGGCATATAATGAGCAGTTCTTC.

V gene TRBV2 combines with J gene TRBJ2-1, with no clear D. This CDR3 region has 12 residues. V shed 6 bases and J shed 10 bases, with 13 bases lying between them. The germline V gene has CDR1 SNHLY and CDR2 FYNNEI. The CDR3 DNA follows: TGTGCCAGCAGGGACCTCGTGCAAGAGCAGTTCTTC. Amino acid sequence: CASRDLVQEQFF.

The V gene is TRBV28, the J gene TRBJ1-2; maybe TRBD1 (5 bases). Germline V gives CDR1 MDHEN, CDR2 SYDVKM. Trimming cost V 5 bases and J 0 bases, with 16 bases left between them. The CDR3 runs to 16 residues. For the CDR3, the DNA is TGTGCCAGCAGTGTCCGCCGTGGGACGACTAACTATGGCTACACCTTC. This gives the protein CASSVRRGTTNYGYTF.

This chain uses TRBV29-1 with TRBJ2-7; D gene uncertain. Trimming shortened V by 2 bases and J by 13 bases, and 15 bases separated the two germline ends. The CDR3 has 11 residues. Germline V gives CDR1 SQVTM, CDR2 ANQGSEA. For the CDR3, the DNA is TGCAGCGTTGAACCGGTTCCTATAGTATACTTC. Amino acids: CSVEPVPIVYF.

V and J are TRBV12-3 or TRBV12-4 and TRBJ2-1, with 12 bases matching TRBD2. This CDR3 has 14 residues. With V trimmed by 9 bases and J by 4 bases, 4 bases remained unmatched. The CDR3 DNA is TGTGCCAGTAGAACTAGCGGGGGGTACAATGAGCAGTTCTTC. This sequence encodes CASRTSGGYNEQFF.

This chain joins TRBV11-3 and TRBJ2-7; TRBD2 matches 9 bases. Looked up from germline, CDR1 is SGHNT and CDR2 is YENEEA. This CDR3 comprises 16 residues. The trim removed 6 bases at V and 7 bases at J, leaving 16 bases unmatched. The DNA for the CDR3 is TGTGCCAGCAGGACTTCTAGCGGGGACCTCTACTCTGAGCAGTACTTC. It codes for CASRTSSGDLYSEQYF.

The chain recombines TRBV3-1 with TRBJ2-7, with D unclear. The CDR3 is 13 residues long. V gave up 4 bases and J gave up 6 bases, with 13 bases separating them. Germline assignment: CDR1 LGHDT and CDR2 YNNKEL (reference sequence). The CDR3 DNA follows: TGTGCCAGCAGCCTACGGCCGGCGCCCGAGCAGTACTTC. Protein sequence: CASSLRPAPEQYF.

V usage is TRBV5-1 and J usage is TRBJ1-1, with TRBD1 matching over 9 bases. Germline CDR1 SGHRS, CDR2 YFSETQ. With 4 bases clipped from V and 1 base from J, the junction kept 2 bases outside the gene matches. The CDR3 is 14 residues long. The CDR3 spells CASSGQGTNTEAFF. In nucleotides, the CDR3 is TGCGCCAGCAGCGGACAGGGGACGAACACTGAAGCTTTCTTT.

The chain combines TRBV7-8 with TRBJ2-3; 8 nucleotides match TRBD1. The CDR3 has 18 residues. Losses at the gene ends were 4 bases for V and 2 bases for J; bases not matched to a gene: 14. The germline gives CDR1 SGHVS, CDR2 FQNEAQ. CDR3 sequence reads: CASSSLVTRQGTTDTQYF. In nucleotides, the CDR3 is TGTGCCAGCAGCTCGCTGGTAACGAGACAGGGGACCACAGATACGCAGTATTTT.

The chain combines TRBV29-1 with TRBJ1-5; perhaps TRBD1 as D (5 bases). The CDR3 is 12 amino acids. Trimming left V 4 bases short and J 8 bases short, with 12 bases between. CDR1 SQVTM and CDR2 ANQGSEA come from the germline V gene. This chain's CDR3 is CSVVVPGEPQHF. In DNA form, the CDR3 reads TGCAGCGTTGTGGTCCCGGGGGAGCCCCAGCATTTT.

The rearrangement links TRBV11-2 to TRBJ2-1; weak D call: TRBD1 (6 bases). The CDR3 runs 13 residues. Germline CDR1 and CDR2: SGHAT and FQNNGV. The V end was cut by 6 bases, the J end by 5 bases, with 11 bases between. CDR3 residues: CASRTTGNNEQFF. CDR3 nucleotide sequence: TGTGCCAGCAGAACGACAGGAAACAATGAGCAGTTCTTC.

As regards this clonotype: Germline and junction disagree at one end, which may indicate a read error. This rearrangement joins TRBV20-1 to TRBJ2-1, with D maybe TRBD1 (6 bases). Germline lookup yields CDR1 DFQATT and CDR2 SNEGSKA (reference sequence). The CDR3 sequence is 15 residues long. This chain's CDR3 is CSAGEPTRGSNEQFF. The CDR3 DNA sequence: TGCAGTGCTGGAGAGCCAACTAGGGGGTCCAATGAGCAGTTCTTC.

The chain uses TRBV2 and TRBJ2-5, with D perhaps TRBD2 (5 bases). Germline V CDR1 and CDR2: SNHLY, FYNNEI. Between the trimmed V and J ends, which lost 0 bases and 9 bases, there was a span of 20 bases. The CDR3 loop spans 16 amino acids. The CDR3 here is CASSEAQVVGLRAQYF. CDR3 nucleotide sequence: TGTGCCAGCAGTGAAGCGCAAGTTGTCGGCCTGCGGGCCCAGTACTTC.

This sequence joins TRBV5-6 and TRBJ2-1; D gene uncertain. The CDR3 spans 14 residues. V dropped 4 bases and J dropped 6 bases, with 14 bases sitting between them. Germline CDR1 reads SGHDT; CDR2 reads YYEEEE. This CDR3 reads CASSPSLAFNEQFF. The DNA for the CDR3 is TGTGCCAGCAGCCCAAGCTTGGCCTTCAATGAGCAGTTCTTC.

CDR3 region: CASSSFDRSYGYTF. The CDR3, as DNA: TGCGCCAGCAGCTCTTTCGACCGCTCCTATGGCTACACCTTC. The chain is built from TRBV5-1 and TRBJ1-2; D remains unclear. The germline gives CDR1 SGHRS, CDR2 YFSETQ. The CDR3 extends over 14 amino acids. Trimming pared 3 bases from V and 4 bases from J, leaving 13 bases between.

This clonotype was recorded a few times. This chain uses TRBV7-2 with TRBJ2-3; D unresolved. Germline lookup yields CDR1 SGHTA and CDR2 FQGNSA. This CDR3 contains 12 residues. Trimming pared 3 bases from V and 6 bases from J, leaving 7 bases between. CDR3 in DNA: TGTGCCAGCAGCTTGGGTCCCGATACGCAGTATTTT. Translating it yields CASSLGPDTQYF.

This clonotype came up once. The chain couples TRBV2 to TRBJ2-1; a weak D match, TRBD2 (7 bases). Germline-derived CDR1 and CDR2 are SNHLY and FYNNEI. This CDR3 spans 15 amino acids. V lost 8 bases to trimming and J lost 6 bases, with 20 bases between them. The CDR3 reads CASFPGTWGGNEQFF. In nucleotides, the CDR3 is TGTGCCAGCTTCCCCGGGACATGGGGGGGCAATGAGCAGTTCTTC.

J is TRBJ1-1 and V is TRBV20-1; D gene uncertain. The V and J ends lost 6 bases and 0 bases respectively, with 5 bases between them. CDR1 is DFQATT and CDR2 is SNEGSKA in the germline V gene (reference sequence). This CDR3 is built from 11 residues. This CDR3 reads CSALMNTEAFF. The CDR3 DNA sequence: TGCAGTGCGCTGATGAACACTGAAGCTTTCTTT.

This chain links TRBV12-3 or TRBV12-4 with TRBJ2-6, with D perhaps assigned TRBD1 or TRBD2 (5 bases each). CDR3 length: 17 residues. Trimming shortened V by 3 bases and J by 0 bases, and 12 bases separated the two germline ends. The CDR3 DNA is TGTGCCAGCAGTTTTGGGACCCGCCTCTCTGGGGCCAACGTCCTGACTTTC. Its translation: CASSFGTRLSGANVLTF.